This T cell receptor (beta chain) is drawn from a study of T cell responses to AZD1222 COVID-19 vaccine (dated by TCRdb to about 2021). Regarding the research as a whole: AZD1222 recipients whose second dose came at about 4 weeks and those whose second dose came at about 12 weeks were combined into one group, since spike-specific TCR depth and breadth did not differ between the two schedules. TCR sequencing was performed for 230 to 250 trial participants, of whom around 210 were given two doses of AZD1222 and around 26 were given two doses of MenACWY control vaccine. Trial participants were enrolled by age into 18-55, 56-69 and 70-plus year subgroups, with about 150, 27 and 61 TCR-sequenced participants respectively. Summary of the overall study and its limitations: Because no samples from the day 14 peak response were available, repertoires could be characterized only after the peak T cell response. Spike-specific TCR breadth and depth rose significantly after two AZD1222 doses compared with day 0 and with MenACWY recipients. The 56-69-year group was small, and its depth increase did not reach significance, likely because of low power. Conclusions about previously exposed vaccinees are limited because only six or seven AZD1222 recipients were SARS-CoV-2 seropositive at baseline. Participants were mostly white British and included more females than males, and it was suggested by the authors that clonal diversity may have been underestimated. Reportedly, almost half of the unique spike-specific TCRs recognized epitopes lying outside the regions that are mutated in the B.1.351 and B.1.1.7 variants. The whole spike protein was spanned by vaccine-associated CD4 TCRs, and dominant responses were seen in regions 160-218 and 743-854.

To note about this clone: The antigen it binds to is not known. Per-nucleotide qualities are absent, and no much larger clonotype sits a single base away.

Per the publication, the time point label means: baseline before first vaccination. Vaccinee samples were obtained from the UK trials COV001 and COV002, which included a single-blind randomized controlled phase 2/3 trial of AZD1222 (ChAdOx1 nCoV-19) in healthy adults. For TCRbeta chain sequencing, PBMC samples were collected from trial participants at day 0 and at day 28 after the second dose. The CDR3 regions of human TCRbeta chains were subjected to immunosequencing. Per the original workflow: Repertoire TCRs were checked for matches against a reference library of SARS-CoV-2-specific TCRs that had been generated using the MIRA antigen-specificity platform. Breadth was defined as the fraction of unique TCRs that were SARS-CoV-2-associated, and depth was defined as the fraction of total T cells that were SARS-CoV-2-associated. Each spike-specific TCR was assigned to its reactive spike region and to a CD4 or CD8 class using the MIRA data. Log10-transformed breadth and depth values were compared by one-way ANOVA with Sidak's multiple comparisons tests. TCRdb holds this immuneACCESS table with in-frame rearrangements only. Some clones are missing; in checked studies, unresolved V genes explain under half, and the rest has no known cause. V and J calls and clone size are copied from that table; D and trimming were computed from the DNA. The sample includes under 130,000 clones, with roughly 91% observed a single time. About 41% of the sample goes to the ten largest clones.

V is cut back by 2 bases and J by 7 bases, with 5 bases in the junction unmatched. The CDR3 spans 14 residues, from the cysteine through the phenylalanine. Just CDR3 DNA is preserved here, 42 bases in frame from base 1. CDR1 is given as SGHRS and CDR2 as YFSETQ, both from the germline V gene. This sequence was found in an adult in good health. Recombination connected TRBV5-1 to TRBJ1-2, and TRBD1 aligns with 10 junction nucleotides. The sequencing here drew on peripheral blood, taken on day 0 of AZD1222 vaccination. The DNA sequence reads TGCGCCAGCAGCTTCCTGGACAGGGGGGGTGGCTACACCTTC. It codes for CASSFLDRGGGYTF.